This TCR beta chain derives from a study of vaccination and CD4 T cells after COVID-19. Study information: Investigators drew the post-COVID samples a median approximately 100 days after diagnosis, with a range of 35 to 161.

The CDR3 loop spans 12 amino acids. Trimming took off 4 bases at V and 2 bases at J, with 8 bases between the two ends. Per the germline V gene, CDR1 is DFQATT and CDR2 is SNEGSKA (reference sequence). Cultured CD4+ T cell DNA was sequenced using the Oncomine TCR Beta short-read assay. One entry per CDR3 protein results from TCRdb running MiXCR on the PCR reads. The repertoire holds about 30,000 distinct CDR3 sequences, 36% seen once, with 3% to 3.5% in the top ten. This clonotype has a handful of counts. Its target is not known. Time point meaning: late sampling 161 to 241 days after vaccination in a few convalescent patients. Described treatment: approximately 9-day PBMC culture with coronavirus spike peptide pools or control peptides (ViraFEST assay).

Sequenced here: CD4+ T cells from blood, cultured in vitro, sampled about 7 months after SARS-CoV-2 vaccination. The chain is built from TRBV20-1 and TRBJ2-5; weak D call: TRBD2 (6 bases). This receptor was taken from a human donor who had recovered from COVID-19. CDR3 sequence reads: CSAMSGQETQYF. The CDR3 region has the DNA TGCAGTGCTATGAGCGGGCAAGAGACCCAGTACTTC.